The 19 T cell receptor beta chains listed next were all sequenced from one sample in a study of T cell responses to AZD1222 COVID-19 vaccine. Clones were sequenced by immunoSEQ multiplex PCR, and TCRdb holds only the in-frame ones, with some missing. This sample has 110,000 to 150,000 clones, with more than 75% found just once. Sequenced material: peripheral blood, taken 28 days after the second AZD1222 dose. All receptors derive from an adult who received the AZD1222 COVID-19 vaccine.

CDR3 loop: CATSETSGIQETQYF. In nucleotides, the CDR3 is TGTGCCACCAGTGAGACTAGCGGGATCCAAGAGACCCAGTACTTC. V gene TRBV24-1 combines with J gene TRBJ2-5; 11 nucleotides agree with TRBD2. With V trimmed by 4 bases and J by 1 base, 1 base remained unmatched. Per germline, CDR1 KGHDR and CDR2 SFDVKD. The CDR3 covers 15 residues.

This chain links TRBV29-1 with TRBJ1-1; D ambiguous. There are 14 residues in the CDR3. Germline V gene data show CDR1 as SQVTM and CDR2 as ANQGSEA. Trimming removed 4 bases from V and 7 bases from J, with 19 bases in between. Written as DNA, the CDR3 is TGCAGCGTTGTCCCCCAGGTGGATTCGAGTGAAGCTTTCTTT. It specifies CSVVPQVDSSEAFF.

The V and J genes are TRBV5-1 and TRBJ2-3, with D possibly being TRBD1 or TRBD2 (5 bases each). This CDR3 has 18 residues. V was trimmed by 5 bases and J by 2 bases, leaving 24 bases between them. Looked up from germline, CDR1 is SGHRS and CDR2 is YFSETQ. The CDR3 sequence: CASSSRGSTPADTDTQYF. CDR3 sequence (DNA): TGCGCCAGCAGTTCTCGGGGCTCAACCCCAGCCGACACAGATACGCAGTATTTT. Complete variable domain (other parts from reference TRBV5-1 and TRBJ2-3): KAGVTQTPRYLIKTRGQQVTLSCSPISGHRSVSWYQQTPGQGLQFLFEYFSETQRNKGNFPGRFSGRQFSNSRSEMNVSTLELGDSALYLCASSSRGSTPADTDTQYFGPGTRLTVL.

The sample holds a few counts of this clone. The J gene is TRBJ2-2, the V gene TRBV5-1; 8 bases match TRBD2. Looked up from germline, CDR1 is SGHRS and CDR2 is YFSETQ. The ends lost 2 bases at V and 3 bases at J; junction bases unmatched: 3. This CDR3 is 15 amino acids long. Here the CDR3 DNA reads TGCGCCAGCAGCTTAGCGGGGGCCGACACCGGGGAGCTGTTTTTT. Protein sequence: CASSLAGADTGELFF.

The J gene is TRBJ2-3, the V gene TRBV7-2; 8 nucleotides agree with TRBD1. This CDR3 region has 16 residues. CDR1 and CDR2 (germline): SGHTA, FQGNSA. J was trimmed by 4 bases and V by 3 bases; bases with no gene match: 9. The CDR3 region has the DNA TGTGCCAGCAGCTTGCCCTGGACAGGGAGCGCAGATACGCAGTATTTT. Its protein is CASSLPWTGSADTQYF.

Remarks on this clone: It is unclear where the CDR3 begins or ends on the DNA, so no DNA is shown, and the CDR3 is as TCRdb lists it. V is TRBV10-2 and J is TRBJ1-5. Germline values: CDR1 WSHSY, CDR2 SAAADI. The CDR3 has 16 residues if both end residues are counted. The CDR3 protein is CASSSYISAGVQPQHF.

V and J are TRBV19 and TRBJ1-3, with no clear D. The CDR3 runs 12 residues. Germline V gene lookup returns CDR1 LNHDA and CDR2 SQIVND (reference sequence). V gave up 9 bases and J gave up 0 bases, with 6 bases separating them. Here the CDR3 reads CASHHSGNTIYF. For the CDR3, the DNA is TGTGCCAGCCACCACTCTGGAAACACCATATATTTT.

V usage is TRBV28 and J usage is TRBJ2-7; 8 bases agree with TRBD2. V gave up 3 bases and J gave up 6 bases; unmatched junction bases: 4. Germline V lookup: CDR1 MDHEN, CDR2 SYDVKM. This CDR3 has 13 amino acids. In nucleotides, the CDR3 is TGTGCCAGCAGTTTTGGGGCGGGGGGCGAGCAGTACTTC. The encoded protein is CASSFGAGGEQYF.

This chain uses TRBV29-1 with TRBJ2-3; D call uncertain. The CDR3 contains 13 residues. CDR1 and CDR2 from the germline V gene are SQVTM and ANQGSEA. Trimming stripped 7 bases from V and 5 bases from J, with 16 bases between. The DNA of the CDR3 is TGCAGCGCCGCCCCTCGATTAGTAGATACGCAGTATTTT. Residues: CSAAPRLVDTQYF.

This rearrangement joins TRBV7-9 to TRBJ2-1, with 16 bases matching TRBD2. The CDR3 extends over 18 amino acids. J gave up 14 bases and V 4 bases, and 17 bases lay outside the gene matches. CDR1 is SEHNR and CDR2 is FQNEAQ in the germline V gene (reference sequence). CDR3 in DNA: TGTGCCAGCAGCTCAGGGACTAGCGGGAGGGCCGGTTCTCGTTTTAAGTTCTTC. Translation: CASSSGTSGRAGSRFKFF. Full variable domain (rest looked up from reference TRBV7-9 and TRBJ2-1): DTGVSQNPRHKITKRGQNVTFRCDPISEHNRLYWYRQTLGQGPEFLTYFQNEAQLEKSRLLSDRFSAERPKGSFSTLEIQRTEQGDSAMYLCASSSGTSGRAGSRFKFFGPGTRLTVL.

This clone was found a few times. The CDR3 reads CASSLGAGGPYGTIYF. CDR3 DNA: TGTGCCAGCAGCCTAGGGGCAGGGGGGCCTTATGGCACCATATATTTT. V is TRBV28 and J is TRBJ1-3; 7 nucleotides align to TRBD1. Unmatched junction bases numbered 17, after V lost 6 bases and J lost 9 bases. This CDR3 has 16 residues. Looked up from germline, CDR1 is MDHEN and CDR2 is SYDVKM.

The chain links TRBV4-1 to TRBJ1-1; tentatively, D is TRBD1 (6 bases). The germline V gene has CDR1 MGHRA and CDR2 YSYEKL. The V gene lost 1 base and the J gene lost 11 bases, with 20 bases spanning the gap. This CDR3 region has 15 residues. CDR3 DNA sequence: TGCGCCAGCAGCCAAGTAGCCAGGGGAGATTGGACGGCTTTCTTT. It translates to CASSQVARGDWTAFF.

CDR3 amino acids: CASSPTPESGGYTF. The CDR3 nucleotides read TGTGCCAGTAGTCCCACCCCCGAATCGGGGGGCTACACCTTC. This chain joins TRBV19 and TRBJ1-2, with D hard to call. The CDR3 is 14 amino acids. Looked up from germline, CDR1 is LNHDA and CDR2 is SQIVND (reference sequence). Between the trimmed V and J ends, which lost 5 bases and 8 bases, there was a span of 18 bases.

The V gene is TRBV19, the J gene TRBJ2-1, with TRBD2 matching 15 bases. Germline V CDR1 and CDR2: LNHDA, SQIVND (reference sequence). V dropped 5 bases and J dropped 8; count of bases not matched to a gene: 10. CDR3 length: 17 residues. The DNA for the CDR3 is TGTGCCAGTAGTCCTCGGACTAGCGGGGGGGTGGAAGATGAGCAGTTCTTC. Protein sequence: CASSPRTSGGVEDEQFF.

The rearrangement links TRBV7-2 to TRBJ2-7; 7 positions match TRBD2. Germline CDR1 and CDR2: SGHTA and FQGNSA. This CDR3 region has 15 residues. The junction had 10 bases not matched to a gene; V was cut back by 3 bases and J by 5 bases. The CDR3 nucleotides read TGTGCCAGCAGCTTCAGCCCCGGACTAGAACACGAGCAGTACTTC. It codes for CASSFSPGLEHEQYF.

The rearrangement uses TRBV15 and TRBJ2-5; 7 nucleotides match TRBD2. V trimming: 10 bases; J trimming: 0 bases; junction bases outside the gene matches: 11. CDR3 size: 15 residues. Per the germline V gene, CDR1 is LNHNV and CDR2 is YYDKDF (reference sequence). CDR3 DNA sequence: TGTGCCAATGGCGGGCCTAGCGGCAACCAAGAGACCCAGTACTTC. It specifies CANGGPSGNQETQYF.

The genes are TRBV25-1 and TRBJ1-1, with no clear D. In germline, CDR1 is MGHDK, CDR2 SYGVNS. Trimming pared 4 bases from V and 6 bases from J, leaving 12 bases between. The CDR3 is 13 residues long. CDR3 nucleotide sequence: TGTGCCAGCAGTGTAGGAGATGGGGCTGAAGCTTTCTTT. Translated: CASSVGDGAEAFF.

The rearrangement links TRBV4-2 to TRBJ2-1; D is undetermined. CDR1 is LGHNA and CDR2 is YNFKEQ in the germline V gene. V dropped 0 bases and J dropped 7 bases, with 10 bases sitting between them. The CDR3 consists of 14 residues. The CDR3 DNA sequence: TGTGCCAGCAGCCAAGACCAGGATCGAAATGAGCAGTTCTTC. It codes for CASSQDQDRNEQFF.

The J gene is TRBJ1-3, the V gene TRBV4-1; D remains unclear. CDR1 is MGHRA, CDR2 YSYEKL, per germline. The germline V and J ends were trimmed by 2 bases and 6 bases, with 11 bases remaining between them. The CDR3 runs 14 residues. The CDR3 sequence: CASSQPGGQNTIYF. The CDR3 DNA sequence: TGCGCCAGCAGCCAACCCGGCGGGCAAAACACCATATATTTT.